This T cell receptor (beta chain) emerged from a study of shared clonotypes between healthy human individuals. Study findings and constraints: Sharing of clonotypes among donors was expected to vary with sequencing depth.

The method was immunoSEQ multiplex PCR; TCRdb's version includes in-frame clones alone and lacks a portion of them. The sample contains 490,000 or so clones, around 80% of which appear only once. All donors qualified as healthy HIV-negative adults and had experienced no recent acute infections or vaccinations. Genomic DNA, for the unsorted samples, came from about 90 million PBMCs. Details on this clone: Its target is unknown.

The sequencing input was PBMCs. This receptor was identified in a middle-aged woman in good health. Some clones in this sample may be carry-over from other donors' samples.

The CDR3 nucleotides are TGCAGCGCCGGGGGTGGGCAGTTCTTC. This sequence encodes CSAGGGQFF. V gene TRBV29-1 combines with J gene TRBJ2-1, with D possibly matching TRBD2 (6 bases). V was shortened by 7 bases and J by 12 bases, with 10 bases between the two germline ends. CDR1 is SQVTM, CDR2 ANQGSEA, per germline. This CDR3 has 9 residues.